This T cell receptor (beta chain) was observed in a study of T-cell memory formation after mild COVID-19. Barcoded TCR alpha and TCR beta cDNA libraries with UMIs came from 5'RACE using constant-segment primers. One entry per CDR3 protein, called by TCRdb with MiXCR from the 5' RACE reads. The table shows 500,000 to 650,000 distinct CDR3 sequences, with approximately 21% occurring only once. Study-wide points: Second-wave clones reaching peak frequency on day 37 lacked confirmed SARS-CoV-2 specificity. Pre-infection memory carried some responding clones, suggesting that cross-reactive memory joined.

V shed 6 bases and J 4 bases; nucleotides not matched to a gene: 6. The CDR3 totals 15 residues. Regarding this clonotype: The antigen is not known.

The J gene is TRBJ2-1, the V gene TRBV12-3 or TRBV12-4, with 10 positions matching TRBD2. The sequencing input was PBMCs or a T cell subset sorted from them (not recorded which). The TCR was taken from an adult woman who had mild COVID-19 (a few samples of this study predate the infection). Cell type and time point are not known. The CDR3 coding sequence is TGTGCCAGCAGCCCATGGACTAGCGGTTACAATGAGCAGTTCTTC. Amino acid sequence: CASSPWTSGYNEQFF.